The 6 T cell receptor beta chains in this list originate from one sample, sequenced in a study of cytomegalovirus exposure and HLA in healthy donors listed by TCRdb under 2017. Libraries were prepared through the immunoSEQ multiplex PCR assay. For the multiplex PCR, a mixture combining 60 forward primers for TCR Vbeta segments and 13 reverse primers for TCR Jbeta segments was used. TCRdb obtained this table from immuneACCESS and retained in-frame rearrangements with V and J assigned. These tables miss some clones; where compared with another copy, unresolved V genes account for less than half of the shortfall, and the remainder is unexplained. For this sample there are some 250,000 clones; 82% appear just once. The leading ten clones occupy 4.5% to 6% of the sample. The sample was PBMCs. The receptors were sampled from a woman in her 40s in good health and CMV-seropositive.

The chain recombines TRBV9 with TRBJ2-5, with 7 nucleotides matching TRBD2. The CDR3 is 13 amino acids. Germline V gene data show CDR1 as SGDLS and CDR2 as YYNGEE. The junction had 3 bases not matched to a gene; V was cut back by 4 bases and J by 3 bases. The CDR3 spells CASSPGGKETQYF. For the CDR3, the DNA is TGTGCCAGCAGCCCCGGGGGGAAAGAGACCCAGTACTTC.

The chain employs TRBV9 and TRBJ2-3, with a weak D call TRBD1 (7 bases). In germline, CDR1 is SGDLS, CDR2 YYNGEE. With 4 bases removed from V and 5 bases from J, the gap between germline ends came to 20 bases. The CDR3 is 16 amino acids. CDR3 protein: CASSTSPQGGKDTQYF. The DNA of the CDR3 is TGTGCCAGCAGCACGTCCCCTCAGGGGGGCAAAGATACGCAGTATTTT.

This sequence joins TRBV15 and TRBJ2-6; 7 nucleotides match TRBD2. Trimming cost V 0 bases and J 0 bases; bases outside gene matches: 5. This CDR3 has 18 residues. CDR1 is LNHNV and CDR2 is YYDKDF in the germline V gene (reference sequence). The CDR3 reads CATSRDWGGSSGANVLTF. CDR3 in DNA: TGTGCCACCAGCAGAGATTGGGGGGGAAGCTCTGGGGCCAACGTCCTGACTTTC.

The V gene is TRBV4-2, the J gene TRBJ2-1, with 8 bases that match TRBD2. Trimming at V came to 4 bases and at J to 1 base, leaving 3 bases not matched to a gene. This CDR3 has 15 amino acids. Germline lookup yields CDR1 LGHNA and CDR2 YNFKEQ. CDR3 sequence: CASSLSGASYNEQFF. The CDR3 DNA reads TGTGCCAGCAGCCTTAGCGGGGCTTCCTACAATGAGCAGTTCTTC.

This chain uses TRBV7-2 with TRBJ2-5; unclear D gene. The germline V gene encodes CDR1 SGHTA and CDR2 FQGNSA. Trimming stripped 1 base from V and 4 bases from J, with 10 bases between. This CDR3 contains 14 residues. CDR3 in amino acids: CASSLDWQLETQYF. In nucleotides, the CDR3 is TGTGCCAGCAGCTTAGATTGGCAGTTAGAGACCCAGTACTTC.

The genes are TRBV25-1 and TRBJ1-6; no firm D call. Trimming pared 7 bases from V and 5 bases from J, leaving 12 bases between. The V gene's germline CDR1 is MGHDK and CDR2 SYGVNS. The CDR3 sequence is 14 residues long. The CDR3 bases are TGTGCCAGCACACGAACAGATAATAATTCACCCCTCCACTTT. It translates to CASTRTDNNSPLHF.